The clone carrying this TCR beta chain was seen only a few times. What it binds is not known. Germline V gene data show CDR1 as SGHTA and CDR2 as FQGNSA. The CDR3 spans 13 residues. Trimming shortened V by 4 bases and J by 7 bases, and 13 bases separated the two germline ends. TCRdb passed the RT-PCR reads through MiXCR, listing each CDR3 protein once. The repertoire holds approximately 700,000 distinct CDR3 sequences, with 11% to 15% as singletons. This sample is part of a study of response to subunit inactivated influenza vaccine. Study-level results: It was suggested by the authors that few new T cells are recruited by each seasonal influenza vaccination.

The chain joins TRBV7-2 to TRBJ1-1; possibly TRBD1 for D (6 bases). The TCR comes from a man aged 45-60 years who received an inactivated influenza vaccine. Sequences were derived from PBMCs from blood, sampled 14 days before vaccination. The CDR3 loop is CASSSQGGYEAFF. The CDR3 DNA reads as TGTGCCAGCAGCTCACAGGGCGGGTATGAAGCTTTCTTT.